These T cell receptor beta chains were read from a single sample in a study of blood T cells in healthy people across ages. TCRdb re-called the 5' RACE reads with MiXCR, one entry per CDR3 protein. Among 1,800,000 or so distinct CDR3 sequences, about two fifths were seen once, and the ten largest hold roughly 23%. Sequenced: blood. Every receptor here comes from a human donor in good health. CDR3s include the opening cysteine and the closing phenylalanine or tryptophan. The order of the fields is CDR3 length, V gene, clone size, D gene, J gene, CDR3 protein, CDR3 DNA. The D gene is left open where the match is weak. Rows give clone size only sometimes, using once, few, many, or a class for an expanded clone.

>15|TRBV20-1|NA|NA|TRBJ2-4
CSATKYRARGNIQYF
TGCAGTGCTACCAAGTACAGGGCAAGGGGAAACATTCAGTACTTC
>15|TRBV10-3|NA|TRBD1|TRBJ2-1
CAISEFSQGADEQFF
TGTGCCATCAGTGAGTTTAGTCAGGGGGCGGATGAGCAGTTCTTC
>16|TRBV3-1|NA|TRBD2|TRBJ2-3
CASSQELAGVVDTQYF
TGTGCCAGCAGCCAAGAACTAGCGGGGGTGGTAGATACGCAGTATTTT
>15|TRBV7-2|NA|TRBD1|TRBJ2-5
CASSGRTGGAWEQYF
TGTGCCAGCAGTGGAAGGACAGGGGGGGCGTGGGAGCAGTACTTC
>19|TRBV7-9|NA|NA|TRBJ2-1
CASSLRPRRGRGLYNEQFF
TGTGCCAGCAGCTTAAGGCCCCGACGGGGAAGAGGCCTCTACAATGAGCAGTTCTTC
>13|TRBV29-1|few|TRBD1|TRBJ2-7
CSVIRDSSYEQYF
TGCAGCGTGATCCGGGACAGTTCCTACGAGCAGTACTTC
>14|TRBV29-1|few|TRBD2|TRBJ2-7
CSVTPPAGTYEQYF
TGCAGCGTTACCCCACCAGCGGGGACCTACGAGCAGTACTTC
>15|TRBV7-8|NA|TRBD2|TRBJ2-4
CASSPMSGSPTQQYF
TGTGCCAGCAGCCCGATGAGCGGGAGCCCTACGCAGCAGTACTTC
>14|TRBV7-3|NA|TRBD1|TRBJ1-2
CASSSGQGFSGYTF
TGTGCCAGCAGCTCAGGACAGGGCTTCTCTGGCTACACCTTC
>15|TRBV11-2|NA|NA|TRBJ2-1
CASSFGGQGGHEQFF
TGTGCCAGCAGCTTCGGGGGACAAGGGGGACATGAGCAGTTCTTC
>13|TRBV20-1|NA|NA|TRBJ2-5
CSALPGAQETQYF
TGCAGTGCTCTTCCCGGGGCACAAGAGACCCAGTACTTC
>13|TRBV7-2|few|TRBD1|TRBJ1-5
CASSLTGPQPQHF
TGTGCCAGCAGCTTGACAGGGCCCCAGCCCCAGCATTTT
>14|TRBV4-2|NA|NA|TRBJ2-1
CASSQDPSGDEQFF
TGTGCCAGCAGCCAAGATCCGTCGGGGGATGAGCAGTTCTTC
>14|TRBV12-3/TRBV12-4|NA|TRBD1|TRBJ2-1
CASSLWTGGNEQFF
TGTGCCAGCAGTTTATGGACAGGGGGCAATGAGCAGTTCTTC
>15|TRBV6-5|many|NA|TRBJ1-5
CASSIAQADHQPQHF
TGTGCCAGCAGTATAGCCCAGGCAGATCATCAGCCCCAGCATTTT
>18|TRBV27|few|NA|TRBJ2-1
CASSSPAGWRGTNNEQFF
TGTGCCAGCAGTTCCCCCGCCGGGTGGCGGGGGACAAACAATGAGCAGTTCTTC
>16|TRBV4-3|NA|NA|TRBJ2-7
CASSQDSGHLSYEQYF
TGCGCCAGCAGCCAAGATTCGGGACACCTCTCCTACGAGCAGTACTTC
>15|TRBV3-1|NA|TRBD1|TRBJ2-7
CASSQQGQGAYEQYF
TGTGCCAGCAGCCAGCAAGGACAGGGGGCATACGAGCAGTACTTC
>14|TRBV20-1|few|TRBD2|TRBJ2-1
CSGTGTSRFNEQFF
TGCAGTGGGACCGGGACTAGTCGTTTTAATGAGCAGTTCTTC
>15|TRBV5-1|many|NA|TRBJ1-6
CASSLKSSYNSPLHF
TGCGCCAGCAGCTTGAAGAGCTCCTATAATTCACCCCTCCACTTT
>17|TRBV4-3|NA|TRBD2|TRBJ2-3
CASSQGGLAWGADTQYF
TGCGCCAGCAGCCAAGGGGGACTAGCCTGGGGGGCAGATACGCAGTATTTT
>13|TRBV6-6|NA|NA|TRBJ2-3
CASFGTYTDTQYF
TGTGCCAGCTTCGGGACATACACAGATACGCAGTATTTT
>15|TRBV7-2|NA|NA|TRBJ1-2
CASSRNSFPNYGYTF
TGTGCCAGCAGCCGAAACTCTTTCCCTAACTATGGCTACACCTTC
>18|TRBV4-3|NA|TRBD2|TRBJ2-3
CASSEAVLAGGFTDTQYF
TGCGCCAGCAGCGAAGCAGTACTAGCGGGGGGATTCACAGATACGCAGTATTTT
>13|TRBV29-1|NA|NA|TRBJ2-3
CSVSGTVTDTQYF
TGCAGCGTCTCCGGGACTGTCACAGATACGCAGTATTTT
>14|TRBV2|few|TRBD1|TRBJ2-7
CASSWTGQAYEQYF
TGTGCCAGCAGTTGGACAGGGCAAGCCTACGAGCAGTACTTC
>13|TRBV6-2/TRBV6-3|few|NA|TRBJ1-1
CASSWGIGTEAFF
TGTGCCAGCAGTTGGGGGATCGGGACTGAAGCTTTCTTT
>14|TRBV4-1|NA|TRBD2|TRBJ2-5
CASSQRTSQETQYF
TGCGCCAGCAGCCAACGGACTAGCCAAGAGACCCAGTACTTC
>15|TRBV20-1|NA|TRBD1|TRBJ2-3
CSARGTGVSTDTQYF
TGCAGTGCTAGAGGGACAGGGGTCAGCACAGATACGCAGTATTTT
>12|TRBV15|NA|NA|TRBJ2-3
CATSREVGVQYF
TGTGCCACCAGCAGAGAAGTAGGGGTGCAGTATTTT
>15|TRBV9|once|NA|TRBJ1-1
CASSVRGTANTEAFF
TGTGCCAGCAGCGTTCGAGGGACGGCGAACACTGAAGCTTTCTTT
>13|TRBV9|few|NA|TRBJ2-7
CASSVNQAGEQYF
TGTGCCAGCAGCGTTAACCAGGCGGGGGAGCAGTACTTC
>17|TRBV5-1|NA|NA|TRBJ2-1
CASSLALGATKNNEQFF
TGCGCCAGCAGCTTGGCTCTAGGGGCAACGAAAAACAATGAGCAGTTCTTC
>14|TRBV7-8|NA|TRBD1|TRBJ2-3
CASSPNRGADTQYF
TGTGCCAGCAGCCCTAACAGGGGAGCAGATACGCAGTATTTT
>14|TRBV6-6|NA|TRBD1|TRBJ2-7
CASTASGQDYEQYF
TGTGCCAGCACTGCCTCGGGACAGGATTACGAGCAGTACTTC
>16|TRBV11-3|NA|NA|TRBJ2-5
CASSLNPSVSEETQYF
TGTGCCAGCAGCTTAAATCCTAGCGTCTCTGAAGAGACCCAGTACTTC
>15|TRBV12-3/TRBV12-4|NA|NA|TRBJ2-7
CASSLSSGFSYEQYF
TGTGCCAGCAGTTTATCGTCGGGATTCTCCTACGAGCAGTACTTC
>15|TRBV6-6|NA|TRBD2|TRBJ2-7
CASSYFGTSVYEQYF
TGTGCCAGCAGTTACTTCGGGACTAGCGTCTACGAGCAGTACTTC
>11|TRBV19|few|TRBD1|TRBJ1-1
CASGTGAEAFF
TGTGCCAGTGGGACAGGGGCTGAAGCTTTCTTT
>13|TRBV6-2/TRBV6-3|few|NA|TRBJ2-1
CASSYGDYNEQFF
TGTGCCAGCAGTTACGGGGATTACAATGAGCAGTTCTTC
>16|TRBV21-1|once|NA|TRBJ2-3
CASREGLAASMDTQYF
TGTGCCAGCAGGGAGGGACTAGCGGCCAGTATGGATACGCAGTATTTT
>16|TRBV4-1|many|NA|TRBJ2-1
CASSLRQPSSYNEQFF
TGCGCCAGCAGCCTACGACAGCCAAGCTCCTACAATGAGCAGTTCTTC
>13|TRBV9|NA|NA|TRBJ2-3
CASSPHRGDTQYF
TGTGCCAGCAGCCCCCATCGTGGTGATACGCAGTATTTT
>13|TRBV29-1|NA|NA|TRBJ2-5
CSVVLTGEETQYF
TGCAGCGTTGTTCTGACAGGTGAAGAGACCCAGTACTTC
>14|TRBV20-1|few|NA|TRBJ2-7
CSAKLGGPSYEQYF
TGCAGTGCCAAACTAGGGGGGCCGTCCTACGAGCAGTACTTC
>15|TRBV15|NA|NA|TRBJ2-7
CATSKTGTATYEQYF
TGTGCCACCAGCAAGACAGGAACCGCTACCTACGAGCAGTACTTC
>14|TRBV25-1|NA|NA|TRBJ2-7
CASSDRTAAYEQYF
TGTGCCAGCAGTGACCGGACAGCAGCCTACGAGCAGTACTTC
>14|TRBV27|NA|TRBD2|TRBJ2-4
CASRLAGGFSEQYF
TGTGCCAGTCGACTAGCGGGGGGCTTTTCTGAGCAGTACTTC
>13|TRBV10-3|few|NA|TRBJ1-2
CAINRNSDYGYTF
TGTGCCATCAACAGGAATTCGGACTATGGCTACACCTTC
>15|TRBV20-1|NA|TRBD2|TRBJ2-3
CSASSGGLSTDTRYF
TGCAGTGCCAGTAGCGGGGGGCTAAGCACAGATACGCGGTATTTT
>14|TRBV24-1|NA|TRBD1|TRBJ1-5
CATSDGQGNQPQHF
TGTGCCACCAGTGATGGACAGGGAAATCAGCCCCAGCATTTT
>14|TRBV20-1|few|NA|TRBJ1-1
CSARLGAPNTEAFF
TGCAGTGCTAGATTGGGGGCTCCGAACACTGAAGCTTTCTTT
>14|TRBV4-1|NA|NA|TRBJ2-7
CAGRQFDSHYEQYF
TGCGCCGGCCGCCAGTTTGACAGCCACTACGAGCAGTACTTC
>14|TRBV12-3/TRBV12-4|few|TRBD1|TRBJ1-2
CASSRTGVGVGYTF
TGTGCCAGCAGCAGGACAGGGGTTGGGGTTGGCTACACCTTC